The 26 T cell receptor beta chains below all came from one sample that was sequenced in a study of cytomegalovirus exposure and HLA in healthy donors. A multiplex PCR was run with 60 Vbeta primers and 13 Jbeta primers. Only in-frame clones appear in the TCRdb table, and some are missing; sequencing was by immunoSEQ multiplex PCR. Here the sample spans approximately 110,000 clones, about four fifths being singletons. Sequencing was done on a sample of PBMCs. The receptors were gathered from a woman in her thirties in good health and CMV-seronegative.

This chain joins TRBV5-1 and TRBJ2-3; TRBD2 matches 11 bases. The CDR3 is 19 residues long. Trimming took 0 bases from V and 3 from J; bases not matched to a gene: 12. Germline V gene data show CDR1 as SGHRS and CDR2 as YFSETQ. Here the CDR3 reads CASSLGGLAGGYGTDTQYF. The CDR3 bases are TGCGCCAGCAGCTTGGGAGGACTAGCGGGTGGATACGGGACAGATACGCAGTATTTT.

The genes are TRBV5-1 and TRBJ2-1; 10 nucleotides match TRBD2. The V and J ends lost 6 bases and 7 bases, in that order; junction bases with no gene match: 7. This CDR3 is 14 amino acids long. CDR1 SGHRS and CDR2 YFSETQ come from the germline V gene. CDR3 coding DNA: TGCGCCAGCACGTCGACTAGCGGGCCAAATGAGCAGTTCTTC. Its protein is CASTSTSGPNEQFF.

This chain joins TRBV14 and TRBJ1-1; D is unclear. Germline assignment: CDR1 SGHDN and CDR2 FVKESK. V gave up 7 bases and J gave up 5 bases, with 14 bases separating them. The CDR3 loop spans 13 amino acids. The CDR3 DNA reads TGTGCCAGCATGGCGGGCCTCAAAACTGAAGCTTTCTTT. Its protein is CASMAGLKTEAFF.

The V gene is TRBV7-9, the J gene TRBJ2-5; unclear D gene. Germline CDR1 and CDR2: SEHNR and FQNEAQ (reference sequence). The CDR3 is 14 residues long. Trimming took 3 bases from V and 5 from J, leaving 13 bases between them. CDR3 sequence reads: CASSFLRPGETQYF. For the CDR3, the DNA is TGTGCCAGCAGCTTCCTTCGACCCGGGGAGACCCAGTACTTC. The full variable domain, in which reference TRBV7-9 and TRBJ2-5 provide the parts outside the CDR3, is DTGVSQNPRHKITKRGQNVTFRCDPISEHNRLYWYRQTLGQGPEFLTYFQNEAQLEKSRLLSDRFSAERPKGSFSTLEIQRTEQGDSAMYLCASSFLRPGETQYFGPGTRLLVL.

The V gene is TRBV7-8, the J gene TRBJ2-5; 16 bases match TRBD2. V trimming: 1 base; J trimming: 5 bases; junction bases outside the gene matches: 7. The CDR3 extends over 18 amino acids. Germline loops: CDR1 SGHVS, CDR2 FQNEAQ. The CDR3 loop is CASSLVGTSGRARETQYF. The CDR3 DNA reads TGTGCCAGCAGCTTAGTTGGGACTAGCGGGAGGGCCCGGGAGACCCAGTACTTC.

This chain links TRBV5-1 with TRBJ1-1, with a tentative D call TRBD1 (5 bases). Germline assignment: CDR1 SGHRS and CDR2 YFSETQ. The length of the CDR3 is 15 residues. V was shortened by 0 bases and J by 1 base, with 10 bases between the two germline ends. This CDR3 is CASSLGQWRNTEAFF. In DNA, the CDR3 is TGCGCCAGCAGCTTGGGACAGTGGAGGAACACTGAAGCTTTCTTT. Looking up the rest from reference TRBV5-1 and TRBJ1-1 gives the full variable domain: KAGVTQTPRYLIKTRGQQVTLSCSPISGHRSVSWYQQTPGQGLQFLFEYFSETQRNKGNFPGRFSGRQFSNSRSEMNVSTLELGDSALYLCASSLGQWRNTEAFFGQGTRLTVV.

The chain has TRBV27 and TRBJ2-3, with 10 bases that match TRBD2. This CDR3 is 15 amino acids long. The V and J ends lost 7 bases and 3 bases, in that order; junction bases with no gene match: 7. The germline V gene has CDR1 MNHEY and CDR2 SMNVEV (reference sequence). The CDR3 DNA follows: TGTGCCAGCACCCCAACTAGCGGGAATACAGATACGCAGTATTTT. Protein sequence: CASTPTSGNTDTQYF.

This clone has just one count. Sequence at one end of the junction differs from germline and may be a read error. This chain links TRBV28 with TRBJ2-7; 8 positions agree with TRBD1. Germline-derived CDR1 and CDR2 are MDHEN and SYDVKM. The CDR3 is made up of 14 amino acids. The CDR3 DNA is TGTGCCAGCAGTCCGCCGGGACAGGAACCCACCAGGCACTTC. Translation gives CASSPPGQEPTRHF.

The gene calls are TRBV4-1 and TRBJ2-1, with 12 bases matching TRBD2. Germline CDR1 MGHRA, CDR2 YSYEKL. Trimming took 0 bases from V and 7 from J; bases not matched to a gene: 7. The CDR3 is 17 residues long. This CDR3 is CASSQDPTSGRRNEQFF. The CDR3 nucleotides are TGCGCCAGCAGCCAAGATCCCACTAGCGGGAGGAGGAATGAGCAGTTCTTC.

The chain uses TRBV28 and TRBJ1-2; 7 nucleotides match TRBD1. The trim removed 5 bases at V and 1 base at J, leaving 10 bases unmatched. The CDR3 is made up of 16 amino acids. From germline, CDR1 is MDHEN and CDR2 SYDVKM. CDR3 DNA: TGTGCCAGCAGTATCGGGACAGCCAATCTTAACTATGGCTACACCTTC. Protein product: CASSIGTANLNYGYTF.

This clone was observed a single time. The rearrangement uses TRBV4-3 and TRBJ2-6; possibly TRBD2 for D (5 bases). CDR1 LGHNA and CDR2 YSLEER come from the germline V gene. The CDR3 contains 16 residues. Trimming cost V 0 bases and J 3 bases, with 9 bases left between them. The CDR3 region has the DNA TGCGCCAGCAGCCAAGATATCGGGGATGGGGCCAACGTCCTGACTTTC. It yields the protein CASSQDIGDGANVLTF.

This chain connects TRBV19 to TRBJ2-6; maybe TRBD1 (5 bases). Germline CDR1 and CDR2: LNHDA and SQIVND (reference sequence). The V end was cut by 6 bases, the J end by 0 bases, with 15 bases between. The CDR3 is 17 residues long. The CDR3 here is CASRDLDTLSGANVLTF. In nucleotides, the CDR3 is TGTGCCAGTAGAGATCTGGACACTCTCTCTGGGGCCAACGTCCTGACTTTC.

This clone was seen more than once but under ten times. The chain employs TRBV30 and TRBJ1-2; 7 bases line up with TRBD1. Germline CDR1 GTSNPN, CDR2 SVGIG (reference sequence). The V gene end was trimmed by 1 base and the J gene end by 4 bases; junction bases not matched to a gene: 3. The CDR3 runs to 13 residues. The CDR3 region has the DNA TGTGCCTGGAGTGCGGGACAGCCCTATGGCTACACCTTC. It yields the protein CAWSAGQPYGYTF.

About this clone: A junction end diverges from the germline sequence, so it may reflect a read error. The CDR3 here is CAGSPDMNTEAFF. In DNA, the CDR3 is TGTGCCGGCAGCCCCGACATGAACACTGAAGCTTTCTTT. The V call is TRBV11-1, the J call TRBJ1-1; D not certain. Per the germline V gene, CDR1 is SGHAT and CDR2 is FQDESV (reference sequence). This CDR3 contains 13 residues.

V gene TRBV5-6 combines with J gene TRBJ1-3; D unclear. Germline V lookup: CDR1 SGHDT, CDR2 YYEEEE. Trimming cost V 1 base and J 10 bases, with 9 bases left between them. This CDR3 has 12 residues. The CDR3 nucleotides read TGTGCCAGCAGCTTGCTCACGGAGACCATATATTTT. The encoded protein is CASSLLTETIYF.

This clone came up a few times. The V and J genes are TRBV9 and TRBJ1-2, with D possibly matching TRBD1 (6 bases). V was shortened by 3 bases and J by 4 bases, with 16 bases between the two germline ends. Germline CDR1 is SGDLS and CDR2 is YYNGEE. This CDR3 has 15 amino acids. CDR3 residues: CASSDHRETLYGYTF. CDR3 bases: TGTGCCAGCAGCGACCACAGGGAAACCCTCTATGGCTACACCTTC.

The V call is TRBV6-5, the J call TRBJ2-5, with 7 bases aligning to TRBD2. Trimming took 5 bases from V and 4 from J; bases not matched to a gene: 10. The CDR3 sequence is 15 residues long. Germline loops: CDR1 MNHEY, CDR2 SVGAGI. This CDR3 reads CASSPAGRLRETQYF. CDR3 DNA: TGTGCCAGCAGTCCAGCGGGACGCTTAAGAGAGACCCAGTACTTC.

The V call is TRBV7-2, the J call TRBJ2-1; D uncertain. The CDR3 consists of 16 residues. CDR1 is SGHTA and CDR2 is FQGNSA in the germline V gene. V was trimmed by 2 bases and J by 0 bases, leaving 11 bases between them. The CDR3 nucleotides read TGTGCCAGCAGCTTATTTCATCCTAGCTCCTACAATGAGCAGTTCTTC. This sequence encodes CASSLFHPSSYNEQFF.

V usage is TRBV7-9 and J usage is TRBJ2-5; 8 bases line up with TRBD1. CDR1 is SEHNR, CDR2 FQNEAQ, per germline (reference sequence). The V and J ends lost 1 base and 6 bases, in that order; junction bases with no gene match: 7. CDR3 length: 15 residues. This CDR3 is CASSLESRGRKTQYF. The CDR3 DNA reads as TGTGCCAGCAGCTTAGAGTCCAGGGGGCGGAAGACCCAGTACTTC.

The genes are TRBV5-4 and TRBJ2-2, with D possibly TRBD2 on 5 matching bases. The V end lost 2 bases, the J end lost 7 bases, and 18 bases lay between the germline ends. The CDR3 loop spans 16 amino acids. CDR1 is SGHNT and CDR2 is YYREEE in the germline V gene (reference sequence). CDR3 sequence (DNA): TGTGCCAGCAGCTTCGGTGGAGGAACTTATATCGGGGAGCTGTTTTTT. Residues: CASSFGGGTYIGELFF.

The chain joins TRBV7-9 to TRBJ1-1, with a weak D call TRBD1 (5 bases). V dropped 4 bases and J dropped 0 bases, with 12 bases sitting between them. Germline V gives CDR1 SEHNR, CDR2 FQNEAQ (reference sequence). This CDR3 contains 15 residues. This CDR3 reads CASSSADKLNTEAFF. CDR3 sequence (DNA): TGTGCCAGCAGCTCAGCGGACAAATTGAACACTGAAGCTTTCTTT.

This clone was detected only a few times. J is TRBJ2-3 and V is TRBV12-5; 9 positions agree with TRBD1. Trimming at V came to 6 bases and at J to 6 bases, leaving 10 bases not matched to a gene. Germline V gene sequence: CDR1 LGHNT, CDR2 FRNRAP. The CDR3 sequence is 15 residues long. CDR3 amino acids: CASGTRTGVPDTQYF. The CDR3 DNA follows: TGTGCTAGTGGGACCAGGACAGGGGTCCCCGATACGCAGTATTTT.

The V and J genes are TRBV25-1 and TRBJ1-1; D gene unclear. Germline V gene sequence: CDR1 MGHDK, CDR2 SYGVNS. The CDR3 has 15 amino acids. The V end lost 4 bases, the J end lost 1 base, and 13 bases lay between the germline ends. The CDR3 protein is CASSGSSGRNTEAFF. DNA for the CDR3: TGTGCCAGCAGTGGGTCTTCAGGCAGGAACACTGAAGCTTTCTTT.

In this sample, this clone turned up a few times. The rearrangement uses TRBV5-4 and TRBJ1-1; D possibly corresponds to TRBD1 (5 bases). Trimming left V 6 bases short and J 5 bases short, with 14 bases between. The CDR3 totals 13 residues. Germline CDR1 reads SGHNT; CDR2 reads YYREEE (reference sequence). The CDR3 spells CASIGGAGTEAFF. The CDR3, as DNA: TGTGCCAGCATAGGAGGGGCGGGTACTGAAGCTTTCTTT.

This chain links TRBV4-1 with TRBJ2-3, with a possible D match to TRBD1 (6 bases). The V end lost 2 bases, the J end lost 1 base, and 10 bases lay between the germline ends. Germline V gene lookup returns CDR1 MGHRA and CDR2 YSYEKL. The CDR3 is 15 amino acids. The CDR3 protein is CASSQTGWGTDTQYF. Written as DNA, the CDR3 is TGCGCCAGCAGCCAAACAGGGTGGGGCACAGATACGCAGTATTTT.

The J gene is TRBJ2-2, the V gene TRBV7-9; 8 positions agree with TRBD2. J gave up 0 bases and V 2 bases, and 2 bases lay outside the gene matches. CDR3 length: 16 amino acids. Germline lookup yields CDR1 SEHNR and CDR2 FQNEAQ (reference sequence). CDR3 sequence: CASSLTRGANTGELFF. The CDR3 region has the DNA TGTGCCAGCAGCTTAACGCGGGGGGCGAACACCGGGGAGCTGTTTTTT.